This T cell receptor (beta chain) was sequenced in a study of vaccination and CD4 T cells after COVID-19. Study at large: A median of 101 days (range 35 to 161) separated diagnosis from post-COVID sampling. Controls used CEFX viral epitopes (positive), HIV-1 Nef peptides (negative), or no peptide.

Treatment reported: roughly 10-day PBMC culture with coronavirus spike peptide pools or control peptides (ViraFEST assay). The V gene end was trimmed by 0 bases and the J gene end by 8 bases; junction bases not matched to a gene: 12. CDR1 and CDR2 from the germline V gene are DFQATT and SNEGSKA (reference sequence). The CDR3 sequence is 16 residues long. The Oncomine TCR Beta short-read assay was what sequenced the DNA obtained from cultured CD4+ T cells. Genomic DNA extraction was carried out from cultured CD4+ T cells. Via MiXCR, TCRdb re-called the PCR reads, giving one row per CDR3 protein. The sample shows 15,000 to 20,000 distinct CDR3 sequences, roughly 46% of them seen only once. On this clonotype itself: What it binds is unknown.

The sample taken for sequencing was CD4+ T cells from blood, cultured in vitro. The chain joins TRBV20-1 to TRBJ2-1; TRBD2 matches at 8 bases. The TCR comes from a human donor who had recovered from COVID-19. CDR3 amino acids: CSARDESGRATYEQFF. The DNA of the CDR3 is TGCAGTGCTAGAGATGAGTCCGGGAGGGCAACATATGAGCAGTTCTTC.